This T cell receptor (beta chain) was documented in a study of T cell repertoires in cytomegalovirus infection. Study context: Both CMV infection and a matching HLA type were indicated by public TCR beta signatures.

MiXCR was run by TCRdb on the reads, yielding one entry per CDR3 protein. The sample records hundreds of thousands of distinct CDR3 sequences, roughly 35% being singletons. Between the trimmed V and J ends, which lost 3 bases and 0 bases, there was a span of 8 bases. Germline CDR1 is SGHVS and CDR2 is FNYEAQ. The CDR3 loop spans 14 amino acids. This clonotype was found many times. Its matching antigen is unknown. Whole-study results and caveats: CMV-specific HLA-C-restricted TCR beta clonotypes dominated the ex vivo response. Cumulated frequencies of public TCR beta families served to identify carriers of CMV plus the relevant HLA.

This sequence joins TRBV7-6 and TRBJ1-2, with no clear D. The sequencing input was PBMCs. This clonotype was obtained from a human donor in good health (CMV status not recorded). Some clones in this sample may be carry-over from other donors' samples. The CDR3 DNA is TGTGCCAGCAGCTTGGGCGGGACTAACTATGGCTACACCTTC. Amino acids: CASSLGGTNYGYTF.